A single sample gave rise to the 16 T cell receptor beta chains below, sequenced in a study of spatial heterogeneity in lung cancer. This sample's time point: sample taken at primary tumor resection. TCRdb independently ran MiXCR on the 5' RACE reads; one entry per CDR3 protein. This sample has about 35,000 distinct CDR3 sequences, with approximately 3% found just once. The starting material was normal lung tissue next to the tumor, obtained at surgery. The receptor source for this set is a male donor with early-stage non-small cell lung cancer.

This clonotype was seen more than once but under ten times. The J gene is TRBJ2-2, the V gene TRBV20-1; TRBD2 aligns across 11 bases. The germline V gene has CDR1 DFQATT and CDR2 SNEGSKA (reference sequence). This CDR3 region has 16 residues. J was trimmed by 0 bases and V by 3 bases; bases with no gene match: 3. CDR3 protein: CSASSSGGPNTGELFF. CDR3 nucleotide sequence: TGCAGTGCTAGTTCTAGCGGGGGGCCGAACACCGGGGAGCTGTTTTTT.

This clonotype has only a few counts. J is TRBJ2-7 and V is TRBV7-2; 7 nucleotides match TRBD2. This CDR3 comprises 14 residues. Trimming removed 5 bases from V and 2 bases from J; junction bases left unmatched: 6. Germline V gene lookup returns CDR1 SGHTA and CDR2 FQGNSA. CDR3 sequence (DNA): TGTGCCAGCAGCCCCCTTCTAGCGGCCTACGAGCAGTACTTC. This codes for CASSPLLAAYEQYF.

This clonotype has ten or more counts. V usage is TRBV2 and J usage is TRBJ2-7, with D uncertain. Germline V lookup: CDR1 SNHLY, CDR2 FYNNEI. Trimming removed 2 bases from V and 3 bases from J, with 11 bases in between. The CDR3 consists of 14 residues. CDR3 in amino acids: CASSERQHHYEQYF. The CDR3 DNA is TGTGCCAGCAGTGAAAGGCAACACCACTACGAGCAGTACTTC. The whole variable domain, filled in from reference TRBV2 and TRBJ2-7, reads EPEVTQTPSHQVTQMGQEVILRCVPISNHLYFYWYRQILGQKVEFLVSFYNNEISEKSEIFDDQFSVERPDGSNFTLKIRSTKLEDSAMYFCASSERQHHYEQYFGPGTRLTVT.

This clonotype was seen many times. The chain combines TRBV7-3 with TRBJ1-1; D is uncertain. CDR3 length: 13 residues. The V gene lost 1 base and the J gene lost 1 base, with 4 bases spanning the gap. Germline V gene data show CDR1 as SGHTA and CDR2 as FQGTGA. The CDR3, as DNA: TGTGCCAGCAGCTTAAACGGGAACACTGAAGCTTTCTTT. The encoded protein is CASSLNGNTEAFF.

Relative to its sample, this clonotype is medium-sized. The chain joins TRBV9 to TRBJ2-1; D remains unclear. V lost 0 bases and J 4 bases, leaving 11 bases between the germline ends. Germline V gene sequence: CDR1 SGDLS, CDR2 YYNGEE. This CDR3 is 15 amino acids long. The CDR3 coding sequence is TGTGCCAGCAGCGTAGCTGGTACCGGGTACAATGAGCAGTTCTTC. Translating it yields CASSVAGTGYNEQFF.

V is TRBV7-9 and J is TRBJ1-1; 10 nucleotides align to TRBD1. The CDR3 totals 16 residues. The germline CDR1 and CDR2 sequences are SEHNR and FQNEAQ (reference sequence). J gave up 5 bases and V 2 bases, and 8 bases lay outside the gene matches. The CDR3: CASSLSRTGGKTEAFF. In DNA form, the CDR3 reads TGTGCCAGCAGCTTATCAAGGACAGGGGGAAAAACTGAAGCTTTCTTT.

The table lists this clonotype with many counts. The chain employs TRBV20-1 and TRBJ2-3; maybe TRBD2 (5 bases). The CDR3 is 13 residues long. The V end was cut by 3 bases, the J end by 3 bases, with 10 bases between. CDR1 DFQATT and CDR2 SNEGSKA come from the germline V gene (reference sequence). The CDR3 loop is CSARRSGTDTQYF. In DNA form, the CDR3 reads TGCAGTGCTAGGCGGAGCGGAACAGATACGCAGTATTTT.

This clonotype showed up many times. The chain couples TRBV5-6 to TRBJ2-7; possibly TRBD1 or TRBD2 for D (5 bases each). With 5 bases removed from V and 7 bases from J, the gap between germline ends came to 16 bases. The V gene's germline CDR1 is SGHDT and CDR2 YYEEEE. CDR3 length: 13 amino acids. CDR3 nucleotide sequence: TGTGCCAGCAGTCGGGACCTGAACGCTGAGCAGTACTTC. Its protein product is CASSRDLNAEQYF.

Many counts were recorded for this clonotype. CDR3 nucleotide sequence: TGTGCCAGCAGCAAAAGTTCGGACAGTAGCAATCAGCCCCAGCATTTT. Translation: CASSKSSDSSNQPQHF. V is TRBV21-1 and J is TRBJ1-5; the table's D gene call, TRBD1, was not cross checked with the DNA. TRBV21-1 is a pseudogene locus. The CDR3 consists of 16 residues.

The table lists this clonotype with many counts. This chain uses TRBV20-1 with TRBJ1-5; possible D gene TRBD1, 6 bases. The CDR3 runs to 15 residues. CDR1 is DFQATT, CDR2 SNEGSKA, per germline (reference sequence). Trimming pared 3 bases from V and 5 bases from J, leaving 17 bases between. This CDR3 is CSASSGEVWDQPQHF. In DNA form, the CDR3 reads TGCAGTGCTAGTTCAGGGGAGGTGTGGGATCAGCCCCAGCATTTT.

In its sample, this clonotype was seen many times. This chain uses TRBV12-3 or TRBV12-4 with TRBJ2-1; D is perhaps TRBD1 (8 bases). This CDR3 region has 14 residues. V was shortened by 9 bases and J by 8 bases, with 20 bases between the two germline ends. CDR3 sequence (DNA): TGTGCCAGTTTGACACAGGGGGGGAGGGATGAGCAGTTCTTC. It translates to CASLTQGGRDEQFF.

This clonotype was detected ten times or more. V gene TRBV7-9 combines with J gene TRBJ1-3; D unresolved. This CDR3 comprises 14 residues. The germline V and J ends were trimmed by 0 bases and 0 bases, with 3 bases remaining between them. Looked up from germline, CDR1 is SEHNR and CDR2 is FQNEAQ (reference sequence). The CDR3 is CASSLANSGNTIYF. The CDR3 DNA sequence: TGTGCCAGCAGCTTAGCTAACTCTGGAAACACCATATATTTT.

This clonotype showed up many times. The chain recombines TRBV10-3 with TRBJ2-2, with 8 bases lining up with TRBD1. Trimming cost V 5 bases and J 2 bases; bases outside gene matches: 4. The germline V gene has CDR1 ENHRY and CDR2 SYGVKD. This CDR3 is 15 amino acids long. The chain's CDR3 is CAISPTGVNTGELFF. The DNA for the CDR3 is TGTGCCATCAGTCCGACAGGGGTTAACACCGGGGAGCTGTTTTTT.

This clonotype occurred many times. The V call is TRBV28, the J call TRBJ2-3; D not certain. This CDR3 has 15 residues. V lost 1 base and J lost 2, with 10 bases in between. Germline V gene lookup returns CDR1 MDHEN and CDR2 SYDVKM. The CDR3, as DNA: TGTGCCAGCAGTTTATTAGGCAGAGACACAGATACGCAGTATTTT. This gives the protein CASSLLGRDTDTQYF.

CDR3 residues: CSAGGAGETQYF. The CDR3 DNA is TGCAGCGCCGGGGGGGCGGGCGAGACCCAGTACTTC. The chain employs TRBV29-1 and TRBJ2-5; TRBD2 agrees at 8 bases. The germline V gene has CDR1 SQVTM and CDR2 ANQGSEA. Losses at the gene ends were 7 bases for V and 5 bases for J; bases not matched to a gene: 6. The CDR3 is made up of 12 amino acids.

This clonotype was detected ten times or more. The DNA for the CDR3 is TGCAGCGTGATAGACACCGGGGAGCTGTTTTTT. It translates to CSVIDTGELFF. The chain is built from TRBV29-1 and TRBJ2-2; unclear D gene. CDR3 size: 11 residues. Trimming took off 6 bases at V and 3 bases at J, with 5 bases between the two ends. Germline CDR1 reads SQVTM; CDR2 reads ANQGSEA.